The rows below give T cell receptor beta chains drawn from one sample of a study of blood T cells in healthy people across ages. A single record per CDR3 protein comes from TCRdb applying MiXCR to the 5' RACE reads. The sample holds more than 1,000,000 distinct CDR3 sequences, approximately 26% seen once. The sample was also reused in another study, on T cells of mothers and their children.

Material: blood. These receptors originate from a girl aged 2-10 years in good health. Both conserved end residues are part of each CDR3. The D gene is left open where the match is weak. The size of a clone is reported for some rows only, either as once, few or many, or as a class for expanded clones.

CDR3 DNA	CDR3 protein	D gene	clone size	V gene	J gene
TGCGCCACCAGGGAGAAAGGGAACACCGGGGAGCTGTTTTTT	CATREKGNTGELFF	.	few	TRBV5-1	TRBJ2-2
TGCGCCAGCAGCAATTTCGTCCTAGCCTTGAGCGACGAGCAGTACTTC	CASSNFVLALSDEQYF	.	few	TRBV4-1	TRBJ2-7
TGTGCCAGCAGCCCAGCAGTAGCGGATGTCACAGATACGCAGTATTTT	CASSPAVADVTDTQYF	.	once	TRBV7-9	TRBJ2-3
TGTGCCAGCAGTTTCTCAGAAGTACAAGAGACCCAGTACTTC	CASSFSEVQETQYF	.	.	TRBV12-3/TRBV12-4	TRBJ2-5
TGTGCCAGCAGTTACCCCTCTGGGGAGACCCAGTACTTC	CASSYPSGETQYF	.	.	TRBV6-2/TRBV6-3	TRBJ2-5
TGTGCCAGCAGCTTAAGGCCAACTGAAGCTCTCTTT	CASSLRPTEALF	.	once	TRBV7-9	TRBJ1-1
TGTGCCAGCAGCTCGTCAGACAGGGGAGGGGAGCAGTACTTC	CASSSSDRGGEQYF	.	.	TRBV7-9	TRBJ2-7
TGCGCCAGCAGAGCGGGGTCCTCCAAATACTCTGGAAACACCATATATTTT	CASRAGSSKYSGNTIYF	.	.	TRBV5-1	TRBJ1-3
TGTGCCAGCAGTTACTCAGCAAGGGAGAACGGGGCAAACCAGTACTTC	CASSYSARENGANQYF	.	few	TRBV6-2/TRBV6-3	TRBJ2-4
TGTGCCACCAGTGATTTGCAGTTACAAACGAACACCGGGGAGCTGTTTTTT	CATSDLQLQTNTGELFF	.	.	TRBV24-1	TRBJ2-2
TGTGCCAGCAGCTCACTCGGGCTGACAGTCACTGGAAACACCATATATTTT	CASSSLGLTVTGNTIYF	.	.	TRBV7-2	TRBJ1-3
TGTGCCAGCAGCCAAGAACAATTTTGGGGCATTCAGTACTTC	CASSQEQFWGIQYF	.	.	TRBV4-2	TRBJ2-4
TGTGCCAGCAGCCCCCAGATTAGTCAATTGACCGGGATGATTAATGAAAAACTGTTTTTT	CASSPQISQLTGMINEKLFF	.	few	TRBV5-6	TRBJ1-4
TGTGCCAGCAGAAACGTCGGGACACCAGTCTATGGCTACACCTTC	CASRNVGTPVYGYTF	.	few	TRBV28	TRBJ1-2
TGCAGCGTGATGGGTCTCGGTACGCAGTATTTT	CSVMGLGTQYF	.	few	TRBV29-1	TRBJ2-3
TGTGCCAGCAGCCGAACCGGGACTAGCGAGGGTGAGCAGTTCTTC	CASSRTGTSEGEQFF	TRBD2	few	TRBV3-1	TRBJ2-1
TGCGCCAGCAGCCAAGATTCCAGGGAAAATCAGCCCCAGCATTTT	CASSQDSRENQPQHF	.	few	TRBV4-1	TRBJ1-5
TGTGCCAGCTGTCAGGGGGCAAGAGGGGCCAACGTCCTGACTTTC	CASCQGARGANVLTF	TRBD1	many	TRBV12-3/TRBV12-4	TRBJ2-6
TGTGCCAGCACCCGAGGGGCAGATATGAGTGGCTACACCTTC	CASTRGADMSGYTF	.	few	TRBV7-2	TRBJ1-2
TGTGCCATCAGGGACAAGAGTCCCGAGATCGGACTAGCGACCTACAATGAGCAGTTCTTC	CAIRDKSPEIGLATYNEQFF	TRBD2	.	TRBV10-3	TRBJ2-1
TGTGCCAGCAGTGCGCCCGGGACTATTTACAATGAGCAGTTCTTC	CASSAPGTIYNEQFF	TRBD2	.	TRBV6-5	TRBJ2-1
TGTGCCAGCAGTACAACGTCGAACACTGAAGCTTTCTTT	CASSTTSNTEAFF	.	.	TRBV7-9	TRBJ1-1
TGTGCCAGCAGCCTAGGACTAGCGAACAATGAGCAGTTCTTC	CASSLGLANNEQFF	TRBD2	.	TRBV11-2	TRBJ2-1
TGTGCCAGCATTGGCGGGACTAGCGGGAGACGTGGCGGGGAGCTGTTTTTT	CASIGGTSGRRGGELFF	TRBD2	few	TRBV28	TRBJ2-2
TGTGCCAGCAGTTTAATCGATAGCAATCAGCCCCAGCATTTT	CASSLIDSNQPQHF	.	.	TRBV27	TRBJ1-5
TGCAGCGCCGGGACAGGGGTCTATGGCTACACCTTC	CSAGTGVYGYTF	TRBD1	few	TRBV29-1	TRBJ1-2
TGTGCCAGCAGCTTATTAGCGGGAGGAGCAGACAATGAGCAGTTCTTC	CASSLLAGGADNEQFF	TRBD2	.	TRBV7-8	TRBJ2-1
TGCGCCGGCAGCCAGGTCCGTGGGGTAACCTACGAGCAGTACTTC	CAGSQVRGVTYEQYF	.	.	TRBV4-1	TRBJ2-7
TGTGCCAGCGGACAGGGTTCCCCGAACACTGAAGCTTTCTTT	CASGQGSPNTEAFF	TRBD1	.	TRBV25-1	TRBJ1-1
TGTGCCAGCACCGACGACAGGGAATTGTACGAGCAGTACTTC	CASTDDRELYEQYF	TRBD1	.	TRBV7-9	TRBJ2-7
TGTGCCAGCAGCTCAAGACGGCTCGCTAATGAAAAACTGTTTTTT	CASSSRRLANEKLFF	.	few	TRBV7-9	TRBJ1-4
TGTGCCACCAGCAGAGACTTCCAGGGGGCAAGCTCCTACAATGAGCAGTTCTTC	CATSRDFQGASSYNEQFF	TRBD1	few	TRBV15	TRBJ2-1
TGCAGCGTTTGGAGGGTCGAAGCTTTCTTT	CSVWRVEAFF	.	.	TRBV29-1	TRBJ1-1
TGTGCCAGCAGCTCCGGGAGGTCGGGAGAGACCCAGTACTTC	CASSSGRSGETQYF	TRBD2	.	TRBV7-3	TRBJ2-5
TGTGCCAGCAGTGAGGGACAGGGGATAGGCAATGAGCAGTTCTTC	CASSEGQGIGNEQFF	TRBD1	.	TRBV12-3/TRBV12-4	TRBJ2-1
TGTGCCAGCAGTGGACAGGGAAGGTTTCTTGAGCAGTTCTTC	CASSGQGRFLEQFF	TRBD1	.	TRBV6-2/TRBV6-3	TRBJ2-1
TGTGCCAGCAGCTTAGACGTTGGCGGGACCAGCACAGATACGCAGTATTTT	CASSLDVGGTSTDTQYF	.	few	TRBV7-2	TRBJ2-3
TGTGCCAGCAGCCAAGCGCTAGCGCAAGGCCATGAGCAGTTCTTC	CASSQALAQGHEQFF	.	few	TRBV4-2	TRBJ2-1
TGCAGTGCTACCCTATGGGCGGGGGGCTCAACTAGCACAGATACGCAGTATTTT	CSATLWAGGSTSTDTQYF	TRBD2	.	TRBV20-1	TRBJ2-3
TGTGCCAGCAGTTTGGTCCCCCAATGGACACTTAATGAAAAACTGTTTTTT	CASSLVPQWTLNEKLFF	.	few	TRBV12-3/TRBV12-4	TRBJ1-4
TGTGTCAGCAGTTTTTCTGAGACCCTGTACTTC	CVSSFSETLYF	.	few	TRBV12-3/TRBV12-4	TRBJ2-5
TGCAGTGCAATGACATGGGATCAAGAGACCCAGTACTTC	CSAMTWDQETQYF	.	.	TRBV20-1	TRBJ2-5
TGTGCCAGCAGTTGGCTTGGCGGGAGAGTGGGCGCAGATACGCAGTATTTT	CASSWLGGRVGADTQYF	TRBD2	.	TRBV12-3/TRBV12-4	TRBJ2-3